Listed below are T cell receptor beta chains from one sample, sequenced in a study of T cell changes during pregnancy in multiple sclerosis. The table came from immunoSEQ multiplex PCR; TCRdb's copy has only in-frame clones and leaves some out. The table lists about 120,000 clones, approximately 93% of them singletons. The sample in question was peripheral blood, obtained before pregnancy. All receptors come from a female donor with multiple sclerosis, enrolled in a pregnancy study. Each CDR3 is given with its conserved first and last residue.

J gene: TRBJ2-1; V gene: TRBV7-2; CDR3 protein: CASSSAGRYNEQFF
J gene: TRBJ1-5; V gene: TRBV6-5; CDR3 protein: CASQIGGHSNQPQHF
J gene: TRBJ1-1; V gene: TRBV27; CDR3 protein: CASIGGNTEAFF
J gene: TRBJ1-2; V gene: TRBV6-5; CDR3 protein: CASRTGENYGYTF
J gene: TRBJ2-7; V gene: TRBV2; CDR3 protein: CASSADRGRREQYF
J gene: TRBJ1-2; V gene: TRBV7-3; CDR3 protein: CASSLLARQGGDGYTF
J gene: TRBJ1-2; V gene: TRBV15; CDR3 protein: CATSSGVRDGYTF
J gene: TRBJ2-6; V gene: TRBV6-6; CDR3 protein: CASNTGAGANVLTF
J gene: TRBJ2-2; V gene: TRBV13; CDR3 protein: CASSYLAGGGTGELFF
J gene: TRBJ2-1; V gene: TRBV15; CDR3 protein: CATSRGSYNEQFF